The entry that follows covers one T cell receptor (beta chain) sequence. Cohort assignment relied on participant-reported clinical history. A case of COVID-19 had been met by exposed participants within 2 weeks before study entry. The CDR3 totals 13 residues. V dropped 4 bases and J dropped 3 bases, with 9 bases sitting between them. CDR1 LGHDT and CDR2 YNNKEL come from the germline V gene (reference sequence). The sample comes from a study of blood T cell repertoires in COVID-19. Study-wide background: Nucleic acid was either cDNA or gDNA, and it came from T cells, B-cell-depleted T cells, or PBMCs.

In the source study's methods: Nucleated cell number was recorded as an estimate derived from reference gene primer amplification. TCRdb keeps only in-frame clones here, not all; method: immunoSEQ multiplex PCR. The D gene and trimming were derived from the DNA, and the V and J assignments and clone size from that table. Found here are a few hundred thousand clones, 90% of them singletons; the top ten hold approximately 16%. The sample comprised PBMCs or T cells enriched from blood (not recorded which). The receptor's source is a young man who had been exposed to COVID-19. This chain links TRBV3-1 (or the pseudogene TRBV3-2) with TRBJ1-1, with D possibly being TRBD1 (6 bases). CDR3: CASSRRTDTEAFF. Written as DNA, the CDR3 is TGTGCCAGCAGCCGGCGGACAGACACTGAAGCTTTCTTT.